This T cell receptor (beta chain) stems from a study of blood T cells in healthy people across ages. Findings and limits, study-wide: Versus aged donors, long-lived donors had higher diversity and more naive CD4+ cells.

The CDR3 runs to 14 residues. Germline V lookup: CDR1 SNHLY, CDR2 FYNNEI. Trimming removed 5 bases from V and 4 bases from J; junction bases left unmatched: 5. The second PCR ran about 7 to 12 cycles with a sample-barcoded 5' primer and J-beta primers. TCRdb re-analysed the 5' RACE reads in MiXCR, keeping a single row per CDR3 protein. The table records more than 900,000 distinct CDR3 sequences, around 29% of them present only once. This clonotype occurred once. No antigen is known for it. These data also formed part of another study, on T cells of mothers and their children. That work contributes: Donation involved a few healthy Caucasian mothers and the six children that they had. Using the M1S primer, the second PCR added sample barcodes along with 2-4 random nucleotides. The study found slightly higher but non-significant overlap in related versus unrelated mother-child pairs.

The sample comprised blood. The sequence was obtained from a woman aged 40 to 50 in good health. V gene TRBV2 combines with J gene TRBJ1-1; 9 bases line up with TRBD1. The chain's CDR3 is CASSHRGRLTEAFF. In DNA form, the CDR3 reads TGTGCCAGCAGTCACAGGGGGCGTCTCACTGAAGCTTTCTTT.